This entry is about one TCR beta chain. Its antigen is not identified. Germline V lookup: CDR1 DFQATT, CDR2 SNEGSKA (reference sequence). The ends were cut back, 2 bases at V and 1 base at J, with 17 bases in the middle. This CDR3 contains 16 residues. The data derive from a study of early T cells in non-severe SARS-CoV-2 infection. At the level of the study: From unsorted whole blood, bulk RNA was sequenced, and the chains remained unpaired.

Separate cDNA molecules each had unique molecular identifiers attached to them. TCRdb analysed the 5' RACE reads with MiXCR anew, one entry per CDR3 protein. The data hold 80,000 to 95,000 distinct CDR3 sequences, with approximately 14% observed a single time. General study findings and limits: Reliance on VDJdb matching favored anti-spike CD8 responses; private and CD4 specificities were missed.

The sequencing input was whole blood. The chain has TRBV20-1 and TRBJ1-1; a weak D match, TRBD1 (5 bases). The sequence was collected from an adult who was a healthcare worker with PCR-confirmed SARS-CoV-2 infection or an uninfected control (not recorded which). The CDR3: CSARSREGHKNTEAFF. CDR3 bases: TGCAGTGCTAGATCCCGGGAAGGACATAAGAACACTGAAGCTTTCTTT.